These T cell receptor beta chains were read from a single sample in a study of beta chain features in type 1 diabetes. The assay was immunoSEQ multiplex PCR, and TCRdb's table has in-frame clones only and misses some. The sample yields 160,000 or so clones, just over 8% seen once. Sequencing input: central memory CD4+ T cells from blood. These TCRs come from a woman in her late teens or twenties with type 1 diabetes. The CDR3 runs from the conserved cysteine through the conserved F or W. The order of the fields is V gene, D gene, clone size, J gene, CDR3 protein, CDR3 DNA. A D gene is named only where the DNA matches it firmly. Clone size appears in some rows only: once, few, many, or a class for an expanded clone.

TRBV14	TRBD1	-	TRBJ1-2	CASRATGAGYTF	TGTGCCAGCAGGGCAACAGGGGCCGGCTACACCTTC
TRBV28	TRBD2	few	TRBJ2-7	CASRPVAGNYEQYF	TGTGCCAGCAGGCCGGTAGCGGGAAATTACGAGCAGTACTTC
TRBV11-2	-	-	TRBJ2-7	CASSTNRGGEQYF	TGTGCCAGCAGCACAAACAGGGGGGGGGAGCAGTACTTC
TRBV30	-	few	TRBJ1-5	CAWSVQTSNQPQHF	TGTGCCTGGAGTGTACAGACGAGCAATCAGCCCCAGCATTTT
TRBV2	-	few	TRBJ2-5	CASSDYRAAQYF	TGTGCCAGCAGTGATTACAGGGCCGCCCAGTACTTC
TRBV19	-	-	TRBJ2-5	CASKAGSQETQYF	TGTGCCAGTAAGGCGGGGTCCCAAGAGACCCAGTACTTC
TRBV15	TRBD2	few	TRBJ2-3	CATSGGGLAGITQYF	TGTGCCACCAGCGGGGGCGGACTAGCCGGGATTACGCAGTATTTT
TRBV7-2	TRBD2	-	TRBJ2-1	CASSSQPAGDNEQFF	TGTGCCAGCAGTTCCCAGCCAGCGGGGGACAATGAGCAGTTCTTC
TRBV5-6	-	-	TRBJ2-5	CASVRGAGETQYF	TGTGCCAGCGTCAGGGGGGCCGGGGAGACCCAGTACTTC
TRBV11-2	TRBD2	-	TRBJ2-4	CASSYGGDKNIQYF	TGTGCCAGCAGTTATGGGGGGGATAAAAACATTCAGTACTTC
TRBV5-1	-	few	TRBJ1-5	CASSATGDTYQPQHF	TGCGCCAGCAGCGCCACTGGGGACACCTATCAGCCCCAGCATTTT
TRBV29-1	TRBD1	-	TRBJ2-7	CSVSNTGTGAYEQYF	TGCAGCGTTTCGAACACCGGGACAGGGGCTTACGAGCAGTACTTC
TRBV30	-	-	TRBJ1-1	CAWSPSSGFTEVFF	TGTGCCTGGAGCCCCTCGTCAGGTTTCACTGAAGTTTTCTTT
TRBV18	TRBD1	-	TRBJ2-7	CASSRETGIYEQYF	TGTGCCAGCTCACGGGAGACAGGGATCTACGAGCAGTACTTC
TRBV10-3	TRBD1	-	TRBJ2-7	CAISPRTGVYEQYF	TGTGCCATCAGTCCCCGGACAGGGGTCTACGAGCAGTACTTC
TRBV7-9	TRBD1	few	TRBJ1-2	CASSLGQGLYGYTF	TGTGCCAGCAGCTTGGGACAGGGGCTATATGGCTACACCTTC
TRBV7-2	TRBD2	many	TRBJ2-1	CASSLVGGGSYNEQFF	TGTGCCAGCAGCTTAGTAGGCGGGGGCTCCTACAATGAGCAGTTCTTC
TRBV7-3	TRBD2	many	TRBJ2-1	CASSLIAGGHNEQFF	TGTGCCAGCAGCTTGATAGCGGGAGGGCACAATGAGCAGTTCTTC
TRBV27	-	-	TRBJ1-5	CASSLAGDPPQHF	TGTGCCAGCAGTTTGGCAGGGGATCCGCCCCAGCATTTT
TRBV30	-	-	TRBJ2-3	CAWSVVGDGDTQYF	TGTGCCTGGAGTGTAGTCGGTGACGGGGATACGCAGTATTTT
TRBV28	-	few	TRBJ1-1	CASSLGGRDTEAFF	TGTGCCAGCAGTTTAGGGGGCAGGGACACTGAAGCTTTCTTT
TRBV18	-	-	TRBJ1-2	CASSPPWGRNYGYTF	TGTGCCAGCTCACCACCCTGGGGGCGAAACTATGGCTACACCTTC
TRBV5-1	-	-	TRBJ2-2	CASSLRTGQTLNTGELFF	TGCGCCAGCAGCTTGCGCACAGGTCAGACGCTAAACACCGGGGAGCTGTTTTTT
TRBV16	-	few	TRBJ2-1	CASSLSAGARGYNEQFF	TGTGCCAGCAGCCTTTCGGCGGGGGCTAGGGGGTACAATGAGCAGTTCTTC
TRBV7-2	-	-	TRBJ1-2	CASSLGENYGYTF	TGTGCCAGCAGCTTAGGAGAAAACTATGGCTACACCTTC
TRBV11-2	TRBD2	many	TRBJ2-5	CASSQTSGGWETQYF	TGTGCCAGCAGCCAGACTAGCGGGGGGTGGGAGACCCAGTACTTC
TRBV7-9	-	-	TRBJ1-4	CASSLDDIQVFF	TGTGCCAGCAGCTTAGACGACATCCAGGTGTTTTTT
TRBV28	-	-	TRBJ2-7	CATLISTGYYEQYF	TGTGCCACCCTCATCTCGACAGGCTACTACGAGCAGTACTTC
TRBV6-5	TRBD1	few	TRBJ1-6	CASSSGDRNNSPLHF	TGTGCCAGCAGTTCGGGGGACAGAAATAATTCACCCCTCCACTTT
TRBV18	TRBD1	few	TRBJ2-5	CASSPTGNSETQYF	TGTGCCAGCAGCCCGACAGGGAACTCGGAGACCCAGTACTTC
TRBV11-2	-	-	TRBJ1-1	CASSSLLEHTEAFF	TGTGCCAGCAGCTCCCTGCTTGAGCACACTGAAGCTTTCTTT
TRBV7-2	TRBD1	-	TRBJ2-1	CASSLVQGAYNEQFF	TGTGCCAGCAGCTTAGTACAGGGGGCCTACAATGAGCAGTTCTTC
TRBV7-9	TRBD2	few	TRBJ2-1	CASSNPGTSGRSSYNEQFF	TGTGCCAGCAGCAATCCCGGGACTAGCGGGCGCAGCTCCTACAATGAGCAGTTCTTC
TRBV7-2	-	-	TRBJ1-2	CASSLAAWGGYGYTF	TGTGCCAGCAGCCTCGCTGCTTGGGGGGGCTATGGCTACACCTTC
TRBV7-8	-	-	TRBJ2-5	CASSLSTGETQYF	TGTGCCAGCAGCCTGTCGACAGGAGAGACCCAGTACTTC
TRBV29-1	TRBD2	-	TRBJ2-3	CSVEKASGASTDTQYF	TGCAGCGTTGAAAAGGCTAGCGGGGCTAGCACAGATACGCAGTATTTT
TRBV9	-	few	TRBJ2-3	CASSTRLGPTDTQYF	TGTGCCAGCAGCACCCGTTTGGGGCCCACAGATACGCAGTATTTT
TRBV7-9	-	many	TRBJ2-4	CASSLDNLAKNIQYF	TGTGCCAGCAGCTTAGACAACCTAGCCAAAAACATTCAGTACTTC
TRBV6-5	TRBD2	few	TRBJ2-7	CATQRELAATYEQYF	TGTGCCACCCAAAGGGAACTAGCGGCTACCTACGAGCAGTACTTC
TRBV4-3	TRBD2	few	TRBJ2-3	CASSQVSGSGSTQYF	TGCGCCAGCAGCCAAGTGTCTGGTAGCGGGAGTACGCAGTATTTT
TRBV14	TRBD2	few	TRBJ2-1	CASSPVGAGVHNEQFF	TGTGCCAGCAGCCCGGTCGGGGCGGGAGTCCACAATGAGCAGTTCTTC
TRBV7-2	-	-	TRBJ2-5	CASSLRQVETQYF	TGTGCCAGCAGCCTCCGACAGGTAGAGACCCAGTACTTC
TRBV5-4	-	-	TRBJ2-7	CASSPVGPGEGEQYF	TGTGCCAGCAGCCCAGTCGGGCCGGGAGAAGGCGAGCAGTACTTC
TRBV14	TRBD1	few	TRBJ2-7	CASSHGQGGQYF	TGTGCCAGCAGCCACGGACAGGGGGGGCAGTACTTC
TRBV29-1	-	few	TRBJ1-1	CSVVRTGNTEAFF	TGCAGCGTTGTTCGGACTGGGAACACTGAAGCTTTCTTT
TRBV29-1	-	few	TRBJ2-5	CSYHQETQYF	TGCAGCTATCACCAAGAGACCCAGTACTTC
TRBV7-9	-	few	TRBJ1-2	CASSLAPGSTYGYTF	TGTGCCAGCAGCTTAGCCCCAGGATCCACCTATGGCTACACCTTC
TRBV4-3	-	few	TRBJ2-5	CASSQGQGGETQYF	TGCGCCAGCAGCCAAGGACAGGGAGGAGAGACCCAGTACTTC
TRBV25-1	-	few	TRBJ2-6	CASRETTAAGANVLTF	TGTGCCAGCAGGGAAACTACGGCGGCTGGGGCCAACGTCCTGACTTTC
TRBV6-5	-	few	TRBJ2-2	CASSYSTGSGELFF	TGTGCCAGCAGTTACTCGACGGGGTCCGGGGAGCTGTTTTTT
TRBV7-2	-	few	TRBJ1-2	CASSTTPGSPYGYTF	TGTGCCAGCAGCACAACTCCAGGGTCCCCCTATGGCTACACCTTC
TRBV29-1	TRBD2	-	TRBJ2-3	CSARTSALTDTQYF	TGCAGCGCCCGGACTAGCGCCCTCACAGATACGCAGTATTTT
TRBV11-3	-	-	TRBJ2-2	CASSLASRLNTGELFF	TGTGCCAGCAGCTTAGCTTCGCGGCTAAACACCGGGGAGCTGTTTTTT
TRBV9	TRBD2	few	TRBJ2-3	CASSVSGRAGGDTQYF	TGTGCCAGCAGCGTTAGCGGGAGGGCCGGGGGAGATACGCAGTATTTT
TRBV4-3	-	few	TRBJ2-5	CASSQDTRSGKETQYF	TGCGCCAGCAGCCAAGACACCCGAAGCGGAAAAGAGACCCAGTACTTC